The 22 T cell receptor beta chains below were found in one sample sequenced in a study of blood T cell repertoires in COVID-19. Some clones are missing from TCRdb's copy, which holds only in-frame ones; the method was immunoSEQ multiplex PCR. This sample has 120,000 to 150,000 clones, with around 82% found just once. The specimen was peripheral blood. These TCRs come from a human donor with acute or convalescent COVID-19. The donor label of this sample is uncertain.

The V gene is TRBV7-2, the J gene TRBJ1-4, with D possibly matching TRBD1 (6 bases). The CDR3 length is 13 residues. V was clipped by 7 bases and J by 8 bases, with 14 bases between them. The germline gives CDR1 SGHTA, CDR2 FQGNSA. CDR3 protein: CASNSGDYEKLFF. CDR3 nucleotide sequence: TGTGCCAGCAACTCAGGGGACTACGAAAAACTGTTTTTT.

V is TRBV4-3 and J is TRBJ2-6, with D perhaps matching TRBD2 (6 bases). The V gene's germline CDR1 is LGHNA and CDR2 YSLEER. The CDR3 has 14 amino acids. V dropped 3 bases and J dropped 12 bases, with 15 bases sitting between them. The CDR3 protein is CASSQEGLGAVLTF. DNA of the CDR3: TGCGCCAGCAGCCAGGAGGGGCTCGGGGCCGTCCTGACTTTC.

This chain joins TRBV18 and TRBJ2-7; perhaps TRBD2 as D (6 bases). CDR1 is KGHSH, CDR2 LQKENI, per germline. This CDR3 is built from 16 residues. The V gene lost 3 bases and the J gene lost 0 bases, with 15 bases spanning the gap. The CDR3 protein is CASSPGGRTVSYEQYF. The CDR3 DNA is TGTGCCAGCTCACCTGGAGGGAGGACCGTCTCCTACGAGCAGTACTTC. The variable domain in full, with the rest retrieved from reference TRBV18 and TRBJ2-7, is NAGVMQNPRHLVRRRGQEARLRCSPMKGHSHVYWYRQLPEEGLKFMVYLQKENIIDESGMPKERFSAEFPKEGPSILRIQQVVRGDSAAYFCASSPGGRTVSYEQYFGPGTRLTVT.

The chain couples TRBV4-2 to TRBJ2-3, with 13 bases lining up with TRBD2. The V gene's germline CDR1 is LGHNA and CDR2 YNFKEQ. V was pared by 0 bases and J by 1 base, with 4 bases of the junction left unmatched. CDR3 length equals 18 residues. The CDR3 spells CASSQDGTSGVGTDTQYF. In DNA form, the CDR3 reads TGTGCCAGCAGCCAAGACGGGACTAGCGGGGTCGGCACAGATACGCAGTATTTT.

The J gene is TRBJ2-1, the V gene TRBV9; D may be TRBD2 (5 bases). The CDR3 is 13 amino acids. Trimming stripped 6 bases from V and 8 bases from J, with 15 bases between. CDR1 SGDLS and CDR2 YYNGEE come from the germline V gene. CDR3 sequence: CASNSYNGDEQFF. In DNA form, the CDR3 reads TGTGCCAGCAACTCGTATAACGGGGATGAGCAGTTCTTC.

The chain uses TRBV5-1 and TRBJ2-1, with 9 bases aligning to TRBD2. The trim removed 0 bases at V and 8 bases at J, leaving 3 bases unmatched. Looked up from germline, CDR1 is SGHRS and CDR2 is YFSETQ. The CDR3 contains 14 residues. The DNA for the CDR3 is TGCGCCAGCAGCTTGGTGGTAGCGGGGGATGAGCAGTTCTTC. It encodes CASSLVVAGDEQFF.

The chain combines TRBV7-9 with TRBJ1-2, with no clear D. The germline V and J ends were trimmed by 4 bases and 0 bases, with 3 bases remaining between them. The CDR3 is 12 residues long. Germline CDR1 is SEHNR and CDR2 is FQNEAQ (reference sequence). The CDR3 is CASSSTNYGYTF. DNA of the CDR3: TGTGCCAGCAGCTCCACTAACTATGGCTACACCTTC.

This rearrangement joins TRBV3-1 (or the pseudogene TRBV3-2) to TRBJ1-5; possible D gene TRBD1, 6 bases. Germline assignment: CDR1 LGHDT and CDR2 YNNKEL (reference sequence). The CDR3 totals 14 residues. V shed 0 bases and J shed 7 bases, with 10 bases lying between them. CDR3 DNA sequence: TGTGCCAGCAGCCAAGATCCAACAGGGCAGCCCCAGCATTTT. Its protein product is CASSQDPTGQPQHF.

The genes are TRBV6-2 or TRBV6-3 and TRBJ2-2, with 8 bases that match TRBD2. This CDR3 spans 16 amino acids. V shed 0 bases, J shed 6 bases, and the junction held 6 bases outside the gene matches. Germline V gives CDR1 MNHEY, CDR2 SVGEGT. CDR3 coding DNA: TGTGCCAGCAGTTACTCCCGCGGGGGGAATTCCGGGGAGCTGTTTTTT. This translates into CASSYSRGGNSGELFF.

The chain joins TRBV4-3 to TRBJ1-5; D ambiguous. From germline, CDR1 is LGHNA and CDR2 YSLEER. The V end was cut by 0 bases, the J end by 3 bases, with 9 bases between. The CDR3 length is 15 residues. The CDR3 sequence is CASSQDSNSNQPQHF. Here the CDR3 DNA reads TGCGCCAGCAGCCAAGATTCCAATTCCAATCAGCCCCAGCATTTT.

The CDR3 DNA follows: TGTGCCAGCAGTTACGGGTCGGGCAGGGACAAGTTCTTC. It is translated as CASSYGSGRDKFF. The chain recombines TRBV6-6 with TRBJ2-1, with a weak D call TRBD1 (6 bases). From germline, CDR1 is MNHNY and CDR2 SVGAGI (reference sequence). CDR3 size: 13 residues. V was shortened by 2 bases and J by 14 bases, with 16 bases between the two germline ends.

CDR3 protein: CASSMGEGASYGYTF. In nucleotides, the CDR3 is TGTGCCAGCAGCATGGGCGAAGGAGCCTCCTATGGCTACACCTTC. The V gene is TRBV5-4, the J gene TRBJ1-2; D gene ambiguous. V gave up 4 bases and J gave up 4 bases, with 17 bases separating them. Germline V gene lookup returns CDR1 SGHNT and CDR2 YYREEE (reference sequence). The length of the CDR3 is 15 residues.

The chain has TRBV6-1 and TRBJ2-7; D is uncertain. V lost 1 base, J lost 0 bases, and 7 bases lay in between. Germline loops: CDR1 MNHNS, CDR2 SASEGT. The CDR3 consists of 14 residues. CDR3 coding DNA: TGTGCCAGCAGTGAAGACAGTAGCTCCTACGAGCAGTACTTC. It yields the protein CASSEDSSSYEQYF.

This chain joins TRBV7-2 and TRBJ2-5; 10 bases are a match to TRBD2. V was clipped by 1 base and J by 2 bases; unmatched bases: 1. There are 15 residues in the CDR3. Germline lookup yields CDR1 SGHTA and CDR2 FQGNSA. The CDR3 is CASSLGTSGQETQYF. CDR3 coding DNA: TGTGCCAGCAGCTTAGGGACTAGCGGACAAGAGACCCAGTACTTC.

CDR3 region: CANQTGQPQHF. Here the CDR3 DNA reads TGCGCCAACCAAACAGGTCAGCCCCAGCATTTT. V usage is TRBV23-1 and J usage is TRBJ1-5, with D maybe TRBD1 (5 bases). TRBV23-1 is identified as an open reading frame with a role that is uncertain. V lost 10 bases, J lost 6 bases, and 10 bases lay in between. This CDR3 is built from 11 residues.

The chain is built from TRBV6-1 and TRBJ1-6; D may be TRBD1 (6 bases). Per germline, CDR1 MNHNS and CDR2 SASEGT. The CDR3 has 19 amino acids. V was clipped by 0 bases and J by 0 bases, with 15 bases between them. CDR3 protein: CASSEAPGGGASYNSPLHF. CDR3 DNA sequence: TGTGCCAGCAGTGAAGCCCCCGGTGGGGGCGCCTCCTATAATTCACCCCTCCACTTT.

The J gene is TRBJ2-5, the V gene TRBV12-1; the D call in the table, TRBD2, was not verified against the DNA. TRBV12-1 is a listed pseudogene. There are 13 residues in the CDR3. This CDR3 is CASSLPGEETQYF. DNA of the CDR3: TGTGCCAGCAGCTTACCGGGGGAAGAGACCCAGTACTTC.

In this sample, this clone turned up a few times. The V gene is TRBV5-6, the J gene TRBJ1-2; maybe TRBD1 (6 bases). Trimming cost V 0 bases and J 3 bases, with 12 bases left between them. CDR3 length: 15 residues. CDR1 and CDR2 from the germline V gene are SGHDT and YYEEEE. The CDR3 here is CASSLGRGAYYGYTF. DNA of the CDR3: TGTGCCAGCAGCTTGGGCAGGGGAGCTTACTATGGCTACACCTTC.

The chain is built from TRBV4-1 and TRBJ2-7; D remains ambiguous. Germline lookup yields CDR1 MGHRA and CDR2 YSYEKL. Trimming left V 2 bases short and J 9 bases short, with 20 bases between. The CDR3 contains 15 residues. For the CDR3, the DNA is TGCGCCAGCAGCCAATCAGGTATTAGTGGGCAGAGGCAGTACTTC. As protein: CASSQSGISGQRQYF.

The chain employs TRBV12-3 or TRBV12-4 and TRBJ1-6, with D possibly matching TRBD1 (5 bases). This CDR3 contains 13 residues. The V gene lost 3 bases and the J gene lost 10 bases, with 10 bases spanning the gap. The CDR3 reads CASSFPGSSPLHF. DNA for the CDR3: TGTGCCAGCAGTTTCCCAGGGTCCTCACCCCTCCACTTT.

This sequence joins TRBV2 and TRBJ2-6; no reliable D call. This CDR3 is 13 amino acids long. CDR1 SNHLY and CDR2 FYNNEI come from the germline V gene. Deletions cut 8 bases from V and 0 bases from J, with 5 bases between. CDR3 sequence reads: CASASSGANVLTF. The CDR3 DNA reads TGTGCCAGCGCGAGCTCTGGGGCCAACGTCCTGACTTTC.

CDR3 bases: TGTGCCAGCAGACCCCCGGGACTTAAAGAGACCCAGTACTTC. Its protein is CASRPPGLKETQYF. This rearrangement joins TRBV5-6 to TRBJ2-5; tentative D call: TRBD2 (6 bases). This CDR3 has 14 amino acids. Germline lookup yields CDR1 SGHDT and CDR2 YYEEEE. V was clipped by 5 bases and J by 3 bases, with 14 bases between them.